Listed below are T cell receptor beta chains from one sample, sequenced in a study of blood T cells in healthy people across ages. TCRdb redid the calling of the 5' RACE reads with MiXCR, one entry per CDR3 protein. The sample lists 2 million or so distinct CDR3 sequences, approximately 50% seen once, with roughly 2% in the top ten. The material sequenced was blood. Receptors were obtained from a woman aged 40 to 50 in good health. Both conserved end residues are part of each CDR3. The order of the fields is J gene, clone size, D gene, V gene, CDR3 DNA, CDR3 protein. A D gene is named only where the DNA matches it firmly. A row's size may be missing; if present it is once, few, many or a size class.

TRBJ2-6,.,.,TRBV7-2,TGTGCCAGCAGCTTAAGAGGGACGTACCCTTCTGGGGCCAACGTCCTGACTTTC,CASSLRGTYPSGANVLTF
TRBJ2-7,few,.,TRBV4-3,TGCGCCAGCAGCCAAAGGACGGGGAACTACGAGCAGTACTTC,CASSQRTGNYEQYF
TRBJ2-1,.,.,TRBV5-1,TGCGCCAGCAGCCCGGCCCGGGGCGATGAGCAGTTCTTC,CASSPARGDEQFF
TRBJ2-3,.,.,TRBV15,TGTGCCACCAGCAGAGAGAGGACTATCACAGATACGCAGTATTTT,CATSRERTITDTQYF
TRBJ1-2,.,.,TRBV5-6,TGTGCCAGCAACGGCCACAACTATGGCTACACCTTC,CASNGHNYGYTF
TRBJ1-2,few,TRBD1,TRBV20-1,TGCAGTGCCGATGACAGGGGGCTGGGTGGCTACACCTTC,CSADDRGLGGYTF
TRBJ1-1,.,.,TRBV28,TGTGCCAGCAGGGGGAGGGGCAACACTGAAGCTTTCTTT,CASRGRGNTEAFF
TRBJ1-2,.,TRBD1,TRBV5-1,TGCGCCAGCAGCTTCGACAGGGTGACAATCTATGGCTACACCTTC,CASSFDRVTIYGYTF
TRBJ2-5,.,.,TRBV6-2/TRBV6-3,TGTGCCAGCAGTGACACTTGGACTGCAGAGACCCAGTACTTC,CASSDTWTAETQYF
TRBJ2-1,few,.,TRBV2,TGTGCCAGCAGTGAAGCTTGGGGGTCCTACAATGAGCAGTTCTTC,CASSEAWGSYNEQFF
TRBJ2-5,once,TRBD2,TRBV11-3,TGTGCCAGCAGCTTAGTGACGGGGGGACACCAAGAGACCCAGTACTTC,CASSLVTGGHQETQYF
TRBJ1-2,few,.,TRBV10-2,TGCGCCAGCAGAGACTCAGGGATTACCTATGGCTACACCTTC,CASRDSGITYGYTF
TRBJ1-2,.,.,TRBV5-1,TGCGCCAGCAGCTTGGACTGGAACTATGGCTACACCTTC,CASSLDWNYGYTF
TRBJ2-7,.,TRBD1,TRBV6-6,TGTGCCAGCAGTTACTTGGGACAGGGGGATATCGAGCAGTACTTC,CASSYLGQGDIEQYF
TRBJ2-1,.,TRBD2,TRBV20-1,TGCAGTGCCCAGAAGGGGCGGGGGGGCCTGGGTGAGCAGTTCTTC,CSAQKGRGGLGEQFF
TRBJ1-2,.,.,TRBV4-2,TGTGCCAGCAGCCAAGATTTAGGGATAGCGACTAACTATGGCTACACCTTC,CASSQDLGIATNYGYTF
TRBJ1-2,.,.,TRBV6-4,TGTGCCAGCAGTGACTCGATTCTCGGCTACACCTTC,CASSDSILGYTF
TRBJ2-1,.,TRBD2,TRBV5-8,TGTGCCAGCAGCAGGGGCTCGAGACTAGCGGGGCAAAATGAGCAGTTCTTC,CASSRGSRLAGQNEQFF
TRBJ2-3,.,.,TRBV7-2,TGTGCCAGCAGCTTAGATGGGGGGCGAAGGTTTGATACGCAGTATTTT,CASSLDGGRRFDTQYF
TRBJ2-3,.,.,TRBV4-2,TGTGCCAGCAGCCCCGGGGCGGAGGGCACAGATACGCAGTATTTT,CASSPGAEGTDTQYF
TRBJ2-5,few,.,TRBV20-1,TGCAGTGCTCCAGGCCGGGCACAAGAGACCCAGTACTTC,CSAPGRAQETQYF
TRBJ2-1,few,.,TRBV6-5,TGTGCCAGCAGCTCTGGGGGGGCCAGGAATGAGCAGTTCTTC,CASSSGGARNEQFF
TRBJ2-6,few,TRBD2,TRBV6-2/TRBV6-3,TGTGCCAGCCGACTAGCGGGGATCTCTGGGGCCAACGTCCTGACTTTC,CASRLAGISGANVLTF
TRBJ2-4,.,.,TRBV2,TGTGCCAGCAGTCGGGGGATAGGGGCGGGGAGAGCCAAAAACATTCAGTACTTC,CASSRGIGAGRAKNIQYF
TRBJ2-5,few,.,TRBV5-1,TGCGCCAGCAGCCTATACAGCTCCCAAGAGACCCAGTACTTC,CASSLYSSQETQYF
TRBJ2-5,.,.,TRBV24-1,TGTGCCACCAGTGATCACGGGCCCGGGCCCACACAAGAGACCCAGTACTTC,CATSDHGPGPTQETQYF
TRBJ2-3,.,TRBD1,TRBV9,TGTGCCAGCAGCGTAGAGGGGGCCCGACGCACAGATACGCAGTATTTT,CASSVEGARRTDTQYF
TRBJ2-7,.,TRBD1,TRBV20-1,TGCAGTGCCCGGACAGGGGAAGGAAGCTACGAGCAGTACTTC,CSARTGEGSYEQYF
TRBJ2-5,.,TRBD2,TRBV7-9,TGTGCCAGCAGTAAGACTAGCGGGAACCTAGGTGTGGAGACCCAGTACTTC,CASSKTSGNLGVETQYF
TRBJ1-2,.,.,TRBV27,TGTGCCAGCAGGCGCGGGGGGCGCAACTATGGCTACACCTTC,CASRRGGRNYGYTF
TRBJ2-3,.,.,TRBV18,TGTGCCAGCTCACCACGGAGCCTCTCCACAGATACGCAGTATTTT,CASSPRSLSTDTQYF
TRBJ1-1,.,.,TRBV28,TGTGCCAGCAGCACCAGGTTAAGTAAAGCTTTCTTT,CASSTRLSKAFF
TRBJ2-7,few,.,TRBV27,TGTGCCAGCAGTTCCCACTCCGGGGAGCAGTACTTC,CASSSHSGEQYF
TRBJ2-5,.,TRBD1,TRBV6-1,TGTGCCAGCAGTGTTGGATCCGGGACAGGGAGGGAGACCCAGTACTTC,CASSVGSGTGRETQYF
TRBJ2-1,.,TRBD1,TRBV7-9,TGTGCCAGCAGCCTCTGGGACAGGGATACCTACAATGAGCAGTTCTTC,CASSLWDRDTYNEQFF
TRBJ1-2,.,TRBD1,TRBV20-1,TGCAGTGCTATGGGGGGACAGGTGAAAGGCTACACCTTC,CSAMGGQVKGYTF
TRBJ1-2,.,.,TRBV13,TGTGCCAGCCTCCATAACGACAGGCGGAGGGGCTACACCTTC,CASLHNDRRRGYTF
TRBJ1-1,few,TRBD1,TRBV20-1,TGCAGTGCTCTTTATCCGGGACAGCTGAACACTGAAGCTTTCTTT,CSALYPGQLNTEAFF
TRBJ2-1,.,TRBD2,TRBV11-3,TGTGCCAGCAGCTCAGTCGGGACTAACGCGTACAATGAGCAGTTCTTC,CASSSVGTNAYNEQFF
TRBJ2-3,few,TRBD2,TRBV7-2,TGTGCCAGCAGCTTAGACGGGGGGTCAGATACGCAGTATTTT,CASSLDGGSDTQYF
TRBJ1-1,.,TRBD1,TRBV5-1,TGCGCCAGCATCCCCGGGACAGGGGGAACTGAAGCTTTCTTT,CASIPGTGGTEAFF
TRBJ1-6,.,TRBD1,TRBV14,TGTGCCAGCAGCCCCGGGACAGTCTCTGTTCCCTATAATTCACCCCTCCACTTT,CASSPGTVSVPYNSPLHF
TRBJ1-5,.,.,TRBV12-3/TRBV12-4,TGTGCCAGCGCGAACGGCGGCTCTAGCAATCAGCCCCAGCATTTT,CASANGGSSNQPQHF
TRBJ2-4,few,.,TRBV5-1,TGCGCCAGCAGCTTGGACAGGATGGAAGCCAAAAACATTCAGTACTTC,CASSLDRMEAKNIQYF
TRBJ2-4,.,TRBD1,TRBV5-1,TGCGCCAGCAGCTCCTATGGGACGCAGGGGGCAAACATTCAGTACTTC,CASSSYGTQGANIQYF
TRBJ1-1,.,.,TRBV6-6,TGTGCCAGCAGTTACTACCGGGACCGGGAGTCTGAAGCTTTCTTT,CASSYYRDRESEAFF
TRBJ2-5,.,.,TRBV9,TGTGCCAGCAGCGCCGAGCCCTTGTCCCAAGAGACCCAGTACTTC,CASSAEPLSQETQYF
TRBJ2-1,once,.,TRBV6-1,TGTGCCAGCAGTGAACTGTTCTTC,CASSELFF
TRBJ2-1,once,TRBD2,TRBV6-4,TGTGCCAGCAGTAGGACTAGCGGGGGGGCCGGTCAGAATGAGCAGTTCTTC,CASSRTSGGAGQNEQFF
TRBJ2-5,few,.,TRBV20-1,TGCAGTGCTAGAGGGGCGACAGGGAGGGAAGAGACCCAGTACTTC,CSARGATGREETQYF
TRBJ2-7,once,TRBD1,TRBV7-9,TGTGCCAGCAGCAACCGGGACAGGGGGCGAGATGAGCAGTACTTC,CASSNRDRGRDEQYF
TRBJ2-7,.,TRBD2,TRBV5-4,TGTGCCAGCAAGACGGGGGGTGCTAGCGAGCAGTACTTC,CASKTGGASEQYF
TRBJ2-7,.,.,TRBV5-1,TGCGCCAGCAGCCAAGCGTGGACAGAGACCTACAATGAGCAGTACTTC,CASSQAWTETYNEQYF
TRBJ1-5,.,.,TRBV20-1,TGCAGTGCTAGTTTACAGGCGGGGGATCAGCCCCAGCATTTT,CSASLQAGDQPQHF
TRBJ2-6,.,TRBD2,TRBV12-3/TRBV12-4,TGTGCCAGCAGTCGGTATAGCGGGGGGGCCGCTGGGGCCAACGTCCTGACTTTC,CASSRYSGGAAGANVLTF
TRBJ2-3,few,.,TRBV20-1,TGCAGTGCTATAGTGGATACGCAGTATTTT,CSAIVDTQYF
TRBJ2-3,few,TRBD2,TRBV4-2,TGTGCCAGCAGCAGGGGAGGAATCGGGGGGACTAGCACAGATACGCAGTATTTT,CASSRGGIGGTSTDTQYF